Listed here are 15 T cell receptor beta chains from one sample, sequenced in a study of control samples from healthy donors and cancer patients. The repertoire was sequenced with immunoSEQ multiplex PCR; TCRdb's copy has only in-frame clones and lacks some. Of around 150,000 clones in the sample, roughly nine tenths were seen once. The material sequenced was blood. Receptor source: a young man in good health.

V is TRBV7-6 and J is TRBJ2-1; TRBD2 aligns across 8 bases. Trimming cost V 4 bases and J 8 bases; bases outside gene matches: 13. In germline, CDR1 is SGHVS, CDR2 FNYEAQ. There are 16 residues in the CDR3. The CDR3 loop reads CASSSGFDSGIDEQFF. The CDR3 DNA sequence: TGTGCCAGCAGCTCCGGATTCGATAGCGGGATAGATGAGCAGTTCTTC.

The V call is TRBV4-1, the J call TRBJ2-7; D possibly corresponds to TRBD1 (6 bases). The CDR3 length is 14 residues. Trimming shortened V by 4 bases and J by 5 bases, and 15 bases separated the two germline ends. Per germline, CDR1 MGHRA and CDR2 YSYEKL. CDR3 bases: TGCGCCAGCAGCCCAGGGGTTGGGTGGAACGAGCAGTACTTC. Protein: CASSPGVGWNEQYF.

The genes are TRBV9 and TRBJ2-7, with TRBD1 as a possible D gene (6 bases). Trimming removed 4 bases at V and 5 bases at J, with 16 bases between. The CDR3 is made up of 14 amino acids. The V gene's germline CDR1 is SGDLS and CDR2 YYNGEE. CDR3 amino acids: CASSLRTDLNEQYF. The CDR3 coding sequence is TGTGCCAGCAGCCTCCGGACAGATTTAAACGAGCAGTACTTC.

The gene calls are TRBV18 and TRBJ2-7; TRBD1 agrees at 7 bases. V trimming: 1 base; J trimming: 0 bases; junction bases outside the gene matches: 6. Germline CDR1 KGHSH, CDR2 LQKENI. The CDR3 sequence is 16 residues long. The CDR3 DNA reads TGTGCCAGCTCACCACTCCCGACAGGGAGCTCCTACGAGCAGTACTTC. Protein sequence: CASSPLPTGSSYEQYF. The entire variable domain, with the rest obtained from reference TRBV18 and TRBJ2-7, is as follows: NAGVMQNPRHLVRRRGQEARLRCSPMKGHSHVYWYRQLPEEGLKFMVYLQKENIIDESGMPKERFSAEFPKEGPSILRIQQVVRGDSAAYFCASSPLPTGSSYEQYFGPGTRLTVT.

This clone was found once. This sequence joins TRBV7-6 and TRBJ2-2; tentatively, D is TRBD1 (8 bases). V was shortened by 5 bases and J by 5 bases, with 15 bases between the two germline ends. CDR1 and CDR2 from the germline V gene are SGHVS and FNYEAQ. The CDR3 is 15 residues long. The CDR3 loop reads CASSNPQGGTGELFF. CDR3 in DNA: TGTGCCAGCAGCAACCCACAGGGGGGGACCGGGGAGCTGTTTTTT.

The genes are TRBV5-6 and TRBJ2-2; 9 positions agree with TRBD2. After removal of 2 bases from V and 4 bases from J, the junction contained 9 bases not matched to a gene. There are 17 residues in the CDR3. Germline V CDR1 and CDR2: SGHDT, YYEEEE. The CDR3 nucleotides read TGTGCCAGCAGCTTAGCGGGAGGAACGGTGGGCACCGGGGAGCTGTTTTTT. Translating it yields CASSLAGGTVGTGELFF. The whole variable domain, filled in from reference TRBV5-6 and TRBJ2-2, reads DAGVTQSPTHLIKTRGQQVTLRCSPKSGHDTVSWYQQALGQGPQFIFQYYEEEERQRGNFPDRFSGHQFPNYSSELNVNALLLGDSALYLCASSLAGGTVGTGELFFGEGSRLTVL.

V and J are TRBV7-2 and TRBJ2-7, with 12 bases that match TRBD2. The CDR3 runs 16 residues. Germline CDR1 is SGHTA and CDR2 is FQGNSA. V shed 1 base, J shed 2 bases, and the junction held 3 bases outside the gene matches. CDR3 residues: CASSLGSSGGAYEQYF. DNA for the CDR3: TGTGCCAGCAGCTTAGGGTCTAGCGGGGGGGCCTACGAGCAGTACTTC.

This clone was detected only a few times. This chain connects TRBV19 to TRBJ2-7; D remains ambiguous. V dropped 1 base and J dropped 2 bases, with 6 bases sitting between them. The CDR3 sequence is 13 residues long. Germline V gene sequence: CDR1 LNHDA, CDR2 SQIVND (reference sequence). The CDR3 region has the DNA TGTGCCAGTAGTATAGGAAAGGCCTACGAGCAGTACTTC. This translates into CASSIGKAYEQYF.

The chain carries TRBV11-2 and TRBJ2-1; perhaps D is TRBD1 or TRBD2 (7 bases each). The germline gives CDR1 SGHAT, CDR2 FQNNGV. Deletions cut 7 bases from V and 0 bases from J, with 13 bases between. The CDR3 has 15 residues. CDR3 in amino acids: CASTRGGSSYNEQFF. The CDR3 bases are TGTGCCAGCACCAGGGGGGGGAGCTCCTACAATGAGCAGTTCTTC.

This clone was found once. The chain joins TRBV7-9 to TRBJ2-1; 13 bases align to TRBD2. CDR3 length: 16 residues. V shed 10 bases, J shed 10 bases, and the junction held 16 bases outside the gene matches. Looked up from germline, CDR1 is SEHNR and CDR2 is FQNEAQ (reference sequence). This CDR3 reads CATVRLAGGPWNEQFF. The CDR3, as DNA: TGTGCCACCGTCCGACTAGCGGGAGGCCCCTGGAACGAGCAGTTCTTC.

The V and J genes are TRBV19 and TRBJ2-2, with 9 bases aligning to TRBD1. Germline CDR1 is LNHDA and CDR2 is SQIVND (reference sequence). The CDR3 runs to 15 residues. Trimming removed 6 bases from V and 1 base from J; junction bases left unmatched: 3. The CDR3 sequence is CASSPGQGNTGELFF. The CDR3 nucleotides are TGTGCCAGTAGCCCGGGACAGGGGAACACCGGGGAGCTGTTTTTT.

A note on this clone: The DNA is omitted, as the CDR3 cannot be located on it reliably, and the CDR3 follows TCRdb's listing. The V and J genes are TRBV24-1 and TRBJ2-7; the D segment call TRBD1 is taken from the table without a DNA check. Germline CDR1 is KGHDR and CDR2 is SFDVKD. The CDR3 is 16 residues long, counting both termini. CDR3 in amino acids: CATSDFGPGGSYEQYF.

This clone was counted between two and nine times. The gene calls are TRBV19 and TRBJ2-1; the match to TRBD2 covers 7 bases. Germline loops: CDR1 LNHDA, CDR2 SQIVND (reference sequence). V shed 5 bases, J shed 7 bases, and the junction held 8 bases outside the gene matches. The CDR3 totals 14 residues. The CDR3 region is CASSSSTSRNEQFF. CDR3 coding DNA: TGTGCCAGTAGTTCGTCGACTAGCAGGAATGAGCAGTTCTTC.

The CDR3 nucleotides read TGTGCCAGCAGCCTAGGGACTGAGAAACGGGGCTATGGCTACACCTTC. It translates to CASSLGTEKRGYGYTF. The chain joins TRBV7-9 to TRBJ1-2; possible D gene TRBD1, 5 bases. Per the germline V gene, CDR1 is SEHNR and CDR2 is FQNEAQ (reference sequence). V was shortened by 5 bases and J by 4 bases, with 20 bases between the two germline ends. The length of the CDR3 is 16 residues.

This chain connects TRBV7-9 to TRBJ2-7, with no clear D. The CDR3 totals 11 residues. The V and J ends lost 0 bases and 6 bases respectively, with 3 bases between them. Germline-derived CDR1 and CDR2 are SEHNR and FQNEAQ (reference sequence). This chain's CDR3 is CASSLAAEQYF. CDR3 in DNA: TGTGCCAGCAGCTTAGCCGCCGAGCAGTACTTC.